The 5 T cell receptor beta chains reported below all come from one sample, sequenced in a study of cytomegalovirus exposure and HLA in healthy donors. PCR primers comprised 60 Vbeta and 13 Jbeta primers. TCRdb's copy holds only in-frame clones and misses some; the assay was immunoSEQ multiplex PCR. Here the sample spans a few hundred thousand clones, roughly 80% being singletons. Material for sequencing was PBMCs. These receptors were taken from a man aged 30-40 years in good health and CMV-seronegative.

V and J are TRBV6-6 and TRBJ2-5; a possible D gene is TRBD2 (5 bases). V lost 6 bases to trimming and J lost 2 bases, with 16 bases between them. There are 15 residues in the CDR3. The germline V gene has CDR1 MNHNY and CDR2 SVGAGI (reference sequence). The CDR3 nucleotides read TGTGCCAGCAGCCCGGACTCTCGCGTACAAGAGACCCAGTACTTC. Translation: CASSPDSRVQETQYF.

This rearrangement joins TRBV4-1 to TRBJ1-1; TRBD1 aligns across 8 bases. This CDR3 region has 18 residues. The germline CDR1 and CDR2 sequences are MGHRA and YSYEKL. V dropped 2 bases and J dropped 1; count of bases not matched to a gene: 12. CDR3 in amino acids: CASSQSGDRSDTNTEAFF. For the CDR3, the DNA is TGCGCCAGCAGCCAAAGTGGGGACAGGAGCGACACGAACACTGAAGCTTTCTTT.

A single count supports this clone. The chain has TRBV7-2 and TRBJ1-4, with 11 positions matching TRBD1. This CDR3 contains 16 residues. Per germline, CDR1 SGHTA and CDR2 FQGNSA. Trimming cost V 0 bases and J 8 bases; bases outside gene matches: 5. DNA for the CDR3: TGTGCCAGCAGCTTAGCACTGGGGACAGGGGGAGAAAAACTGTTTTTT. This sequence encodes CASSLALGTGGEKLFF.

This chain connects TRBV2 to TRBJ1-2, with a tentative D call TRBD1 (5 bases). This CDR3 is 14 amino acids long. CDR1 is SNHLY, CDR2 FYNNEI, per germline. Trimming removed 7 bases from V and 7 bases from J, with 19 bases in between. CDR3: CASTGGSGGVGYTF. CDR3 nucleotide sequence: TGTGCCAGCACGGGCGGGTCCGGGGGGGTTGGCTACACCTTC.

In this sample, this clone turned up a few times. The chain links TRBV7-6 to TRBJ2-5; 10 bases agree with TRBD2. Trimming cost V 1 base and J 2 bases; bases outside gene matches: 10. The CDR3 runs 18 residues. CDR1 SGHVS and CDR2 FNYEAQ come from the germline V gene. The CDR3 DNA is TGTGCCAGCAGCTTAGAACTAGCGGGGAATAGACGACAAGAGACCCAGTACTTC. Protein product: CASSLELAGNRRQETQYF.